This TCR beta chain was recovered during a study of shared T cell receptors in the human thymus. The V and J ends lost 0 bases and 4 bases respectively, with 11 bases between them. The CDR3 loop spans 15 amino acids. Germline V lookup: CDR1 LNHNV, CDR2 YYDKDF (reference sequence). Using immunoSEQ multiplex PCR, the repertoire was profiled, and TCRdb retains in-frame clones only, with some absent. Of about 660,000 clones listed, 70% to 90% are singletons. The same data also went into a second study, on human thymus T cells. That work states: Thymic material originated from resections removed in the course of corrective heart surgery.

V usage is TRBV15 and J usage is TRBJ2-3; D perhaps matches TRBD1 (5 bases). The sequenced sample consisted of thymocytes. This clonotype was sampled from a boy younger than two with a congenital heart defect. The CDR3: CATSRDLSGPDTQYF. DNA of the CDR3: TGTGCCACCAGCAGAGATTTGTCAGGGCCAGATACGCAGTATTTT.